The sequence of this TCR beta chain was determined in a study of shared clonotypes between healthy human individuals. This clone came up a few times. The CDR3 totals 15 residues. The germline gives CDR1 SGHAT, CDR2 FQNNGV. V was cut by 4 bases and J by 2 bases, with 15 bases left in between. Assay: immunoSEQ multiplex PCR; the TCRdb copy retains only in-frame clones and omits some. Here the sample spans about 490,000 clones, roughly 78% being singletons. The sequenced material came from PBMCs. This sequence originates from a woman in her forties in good health. Some clones in this sample may be carry-over from other donors' samples. The chain uses TRBV11-2 and TRBJ2-7; D assignment may be TRBD1 or TRBD2 (5 bases each). The CDR3 coding sequence is TGTGCCAGCAGCTGGGACGTTCAGGGACCCTACGAGCAGTACTTC. Its translation: CASSWDVQGPYEQYF.